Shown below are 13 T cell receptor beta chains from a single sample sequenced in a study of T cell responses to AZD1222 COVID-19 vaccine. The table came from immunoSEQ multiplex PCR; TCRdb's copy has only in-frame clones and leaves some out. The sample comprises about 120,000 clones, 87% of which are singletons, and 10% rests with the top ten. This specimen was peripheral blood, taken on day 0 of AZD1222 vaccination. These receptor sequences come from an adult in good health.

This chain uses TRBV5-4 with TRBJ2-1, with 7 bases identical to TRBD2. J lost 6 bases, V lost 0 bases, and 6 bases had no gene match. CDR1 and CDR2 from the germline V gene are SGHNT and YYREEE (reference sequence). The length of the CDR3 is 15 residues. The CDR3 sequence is CASSLAPSGGNEQFF. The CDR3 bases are TGTGCCAGCAGCTTGGCTCCTAGCGGTGGCAATGAGCAGTTCTTC.

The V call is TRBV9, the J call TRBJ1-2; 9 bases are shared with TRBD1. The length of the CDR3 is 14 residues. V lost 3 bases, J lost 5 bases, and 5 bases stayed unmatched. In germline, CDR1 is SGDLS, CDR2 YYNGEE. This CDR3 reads CASSEGTGIYGYTF. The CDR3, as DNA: TGTGCCAGCAGCGAGGGGACAGGGATATATGGCTACACCTTC.

The CDR3 bases are TGTGCCAGCAGTGGGGGGACCCGGGACACTCGAAGAGTGGAGACCCAGTACTTC. This gives the protein CASSGGTRDTRRVETQYF. The rearrangement joins TRBV25-1 to TRBJ2-5; D may be TRBD1 (6 bases). This CDR3 is built from 18 residues. CDR1 and CDR2 (germline): MGHDK, SYGVNS. Trimming took off 4 bases at V and 5 bases at J, with 26 bases between the two ends.

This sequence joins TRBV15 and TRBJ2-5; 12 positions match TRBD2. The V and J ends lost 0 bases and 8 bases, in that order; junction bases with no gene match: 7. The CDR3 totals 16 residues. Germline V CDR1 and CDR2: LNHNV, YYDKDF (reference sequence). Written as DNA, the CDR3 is TGTGCCACCAGCAGAGATTGGCCTAGCGGGGGGGGCACCCAGTACTTC. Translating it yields CATSRDWPSGGGTQYF.

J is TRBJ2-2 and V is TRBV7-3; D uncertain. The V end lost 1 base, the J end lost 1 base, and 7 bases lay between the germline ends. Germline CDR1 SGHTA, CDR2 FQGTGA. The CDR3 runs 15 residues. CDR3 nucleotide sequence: TGTGCCAGCAGCTTAATACCAGGGAACACCGGGGAGCTGTTTTTT. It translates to CASSLIPGNTGELFF. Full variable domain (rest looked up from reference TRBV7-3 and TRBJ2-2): GAGVSQTPSNKVTEKGKYVELRCDPISGHTALYWYRQSLGQGPEFLIYFQGTGAADDSGLPNDRFFAVRPEGSVSTLKIQRTERGDSAVYLCASSLIPGNTGELFFGEGSRLTVL.

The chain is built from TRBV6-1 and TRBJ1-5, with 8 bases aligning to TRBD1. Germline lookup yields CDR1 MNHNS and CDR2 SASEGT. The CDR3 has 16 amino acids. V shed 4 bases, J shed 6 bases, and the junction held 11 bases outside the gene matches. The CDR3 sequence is CASSASLQGVSQPQHF. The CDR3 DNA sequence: TGTGCCAGCAGTGCCTCATTACAGGGGGTGAGTCAGCCCCAGCATTTT.

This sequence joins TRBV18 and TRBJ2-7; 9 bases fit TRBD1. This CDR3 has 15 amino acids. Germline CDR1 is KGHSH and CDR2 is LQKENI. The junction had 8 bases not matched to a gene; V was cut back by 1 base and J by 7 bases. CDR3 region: CASSPQQGAPSEQYF. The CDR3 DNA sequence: TGTGCCAGCTCACCACAACAGGGGGCGCCCTCTGAGCAGTACTTC.

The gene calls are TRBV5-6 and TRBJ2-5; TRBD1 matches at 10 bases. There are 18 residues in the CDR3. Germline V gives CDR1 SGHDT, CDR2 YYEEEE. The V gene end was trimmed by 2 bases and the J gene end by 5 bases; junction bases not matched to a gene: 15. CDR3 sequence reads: CASSFLRGTGESRETQYF. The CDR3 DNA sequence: TGTGCCAGCAGCTTCCTGAGGGGGACAGGGGAGTCAAGGGAGACCCAGTACTTC.

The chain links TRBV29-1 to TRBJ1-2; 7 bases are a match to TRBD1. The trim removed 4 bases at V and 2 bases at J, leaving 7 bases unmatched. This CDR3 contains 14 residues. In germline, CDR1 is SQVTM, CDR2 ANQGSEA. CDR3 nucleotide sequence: TGCAGCGTTGTGGGGACAGTCCAAAACTATGGCTACACCTTC. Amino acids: CSVVGTVQNYGYTF.

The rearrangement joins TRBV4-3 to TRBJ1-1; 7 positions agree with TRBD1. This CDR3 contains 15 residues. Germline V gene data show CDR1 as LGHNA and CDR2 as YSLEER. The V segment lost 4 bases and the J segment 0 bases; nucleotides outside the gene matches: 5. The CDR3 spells CASSPTGLMNTEAFF. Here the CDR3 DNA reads TGCGCCAGCAGCCCGACAGGGTTAATGAACACTGAAGCTTTCTTT.

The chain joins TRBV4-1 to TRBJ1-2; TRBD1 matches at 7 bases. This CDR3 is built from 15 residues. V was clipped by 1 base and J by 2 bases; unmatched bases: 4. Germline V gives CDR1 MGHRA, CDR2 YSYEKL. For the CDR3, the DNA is TGCGCCAGCAGCCAAGCCAGGGGGGGAAACTATGGCTACACCTTC. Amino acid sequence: CASSQARGGNYGYTF.

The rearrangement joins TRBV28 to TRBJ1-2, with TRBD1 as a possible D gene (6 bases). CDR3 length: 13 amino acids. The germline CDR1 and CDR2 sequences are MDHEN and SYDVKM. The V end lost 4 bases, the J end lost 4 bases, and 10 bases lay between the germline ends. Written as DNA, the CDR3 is TGTGCCAGCAGTTATACAGGGAGCTATGGCTACACCTTC. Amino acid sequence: CASSYTGSYGYTF.

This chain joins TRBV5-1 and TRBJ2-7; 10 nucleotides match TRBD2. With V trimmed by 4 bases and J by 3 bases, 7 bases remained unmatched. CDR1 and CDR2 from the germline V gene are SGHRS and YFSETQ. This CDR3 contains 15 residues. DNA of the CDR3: TGCGCCAGCAGCCCCGGGACTAGCGCGTACTACGAGCAGTACTTC. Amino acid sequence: CASSPGTSAYYEQYF.